This T cell receptor beta chain was obtained from a study of T cells after yellow fever vaccination. Study-level points and caveats: CD4 and CD8 compartments shared a small share of clonotypes, likely from convergent recombination.

This clonotype has a handful of counts. No antigen is known for it. Using its own MiXCR run on the 5' RACE reads, TCRdb lists one record per CDR3 protein. There are under 400,000 distinct CDR3 sequences in the sample; around 12% occur only once, and 2.5% to 4% lies in the top ten. V gave up 5 bases and J gave up 3 bases; unmatched junction bases: 1. The CDR3 is 13 amino acids. Germline CDR1 and CDR2: LGHDT and YNNKEL (reference sequence). The receptor comes from a man between 18 and 35 years old who received the YFV17D yellow fever vaccine. Sequencing used CD4+ T cells sorted from PBMCs, obtained 15 days after the yellow fever booster vaccination. V gene TRBV3-1 combines with J gene TRBJ2-7, with 10 bases matching TRBD1. The CDR3 DNA sequence: TGTGCCAGCAGCGACAGGGGGCTCTACGAGCAGTACTTC. Protein: CASSDRGLYEQYF.